Given below is one T cell receptor beta chain in context. These data belong to a study of blood T cell repertoires in COVID-19. The overall study: T cells, B-cell-depleted T cells, or PBMCs provided the cDNA or gDNA that served as material.

After removal of 2 bases from V and 9 bases from J, the junction contained 4 bases not matched to a gene. The germline V gene has CDR1 LNHDA and CDR2 SQIVND (reference sequence). This CDR3 has 13 amino acids. Assay used: immunoSEQ multiplex PCR; TCRdb lists only in-frame clones, some missing. This sample has approximately 670,000 clones, with 90% found just once. Sequenced material: peripheral blood. The V call is TRBV19, the J call TRBJ1-5; 7 bases map to TRBD1. This receptor was identified in a young woman with acute or convalescent COVID-19. In DNA form, the CDR3 reads TGTGCCAGTAGTATACTCAGGGGGGCGCCCCAGCATTTT. Residues: CASSILRGAPQHF.